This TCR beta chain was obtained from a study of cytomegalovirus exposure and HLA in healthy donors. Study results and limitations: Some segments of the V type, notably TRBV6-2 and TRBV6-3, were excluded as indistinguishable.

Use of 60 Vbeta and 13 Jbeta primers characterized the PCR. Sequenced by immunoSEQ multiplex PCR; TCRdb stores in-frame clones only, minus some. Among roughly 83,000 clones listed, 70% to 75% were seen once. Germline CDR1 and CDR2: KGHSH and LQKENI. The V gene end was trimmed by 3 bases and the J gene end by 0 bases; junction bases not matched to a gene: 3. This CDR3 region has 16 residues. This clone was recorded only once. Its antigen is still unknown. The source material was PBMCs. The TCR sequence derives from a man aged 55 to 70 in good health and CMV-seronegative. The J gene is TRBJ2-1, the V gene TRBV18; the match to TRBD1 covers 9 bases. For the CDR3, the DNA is TGTGCCAGCTCACCTACAGGGGGCATCTCCTACAATGAGCAGTTCTTC. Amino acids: CASSPTGGISYNEQFF.